The 18 T cell receptor beta chains listed next were all sequenced from one sample in a study of blood T cell repertoires in COVID-19. Assay: immunoSEQ multiplex PCR; the TCRdb copy retains only in-frame clones and omits some. The top ten hold about 2.1% of the sample, which has around 170,000 clones, roughly nine tenths seen once. Sample: peripheral blood. The receptors shown here come from a man aged 18-30 years who had recovered from COVID-19.

The J gene is TRBJ2-7, the V gene TRBV4-1, with 12 bases fitting TRBD1. Trimming removed 4 bases from V and 6 bases from J; junction bases left unmatched: 4. The CDR3 is 14 residues long. The germline V gene has CDR1 MGHRA and CDR2 YSYEKL. The CDR3 DNA reads as TGCGCCAGCAGCCCGGGGACAGGGGGCCCCGAGCAGTACTTC. It specifies CASSPGTGGPEQYF.

The chain combines TRBV2 with TRBJ1-2; TRBD1 matches 10 bases. After removal of 6 bases from V and 3 bases from J, the junction contained 4 bases not matched to a gene. CDR3 size: 14 residues. Germline V gene data show CDR1 as SNHLY and CDR2 as FYNNEI. CDR3 sequence reads: CASRGGQGYYGYTF. DNA for the CDR3: TGTGCCAGCAGAGGGGGACAGGGGTACTATGGCTACACCTTC.

The genes are TRBV3-1 (or the pseudogene TRBV3-2) and TRBJ1-6; D gene unclear. The CDR3 consists of 13 residues. V was clipped by 4 bases and J by 8 bases, with 9 bases between them. Germline lookup yields CDR1 LGHDT and CDR2 YNNKEL (reference sequence). The CDR3 nucleotides read TGTGCCAGCAGCCTCTCGAGTGATTCACCCCTCCACTTT. Protein sequence: CASSLSSDSPLHF.

The rearrangement joins TRBV4-3 to TRBJ1-5; no definite D call. Germline CDR1 is LGHNA and CDR2 is YSLEER. V lost 0 bases and J lost 5, with 5 bases in between. CDR3 size: 13 residues. The CDR3, as DNA: TGCGCCAGCAGCCAAGATCTCGATCAGCCCCAGCATTTT. This encodes CASSQDLDQPQHF.

CDR3 residues: CASSSASGRAPDTQYF. The DNA for the CDR3 is TGTGCCAGCAGCTCCGCTAGCGGGAGGGCCCCAGATACGCAGTATTTT. This chain uses TRBV7-9 with TRBJ2-3, with 12 bases identical to TRBD2. Germline loops: CDR1 SEHNR, CDR2 FQNEAQ (reference sequence). Germline trimming cut 4 bases from V and 4 bases from J; bases unmatched to any gene: 6. The CDR3 is 16 amino acids.

The table lists this clone with a few counts. The CDR3 sequence is CASSLAGTGNTGELFF. The CDR3 DNA reads TGCGCCAGCAGCTTGGCCGGGACAGGGAACACCGGGGAGCTGTTTTTT. The chain couples TRBV5-1 to TRBJ2-2; TRBD1 aligns across 8 bases. CDR1 is SGHRS and CDR2 is YFSETQ in the germline V gene. V gave up 0 bases and J gave up 1 base; unmatched junction bases: 2. The CDR3 runs 16 residues. The full variable domain, its missing parts supplied by reference TRBV5-1 and TRBJ2-2, is KAGVTQTPRYLIKTRGQQVTLSCSPISGHRSVSWYQQTPGQGLQFLFEYFSETQRNKGNFPGRFSGRQFSNSRSEMNVSTLELGDSALYLCASSLAGTGNTGELFFGEGSRLTVL.

The V call is TRBV14, the J call TRBJ2-1, with 8 bases fitting TRBD1. J was trimmed by 4 bases and V by 4 bases; bases with no gene match: 6. The CDR3 has 15 residues. Germline lookup yields CDR1 SGHDN and CDR2 FVKESK. CDR3 sequence reads: CASSPYRGVYNEQFF. In DNA form, the CDR3 reads TGTGCCAGCAGCCCTTACAGGGGGGTGTACAATGAGCAGTTCTTC.

This clone was seen a single time. V usage is TRBV7-8 and J usage is TRBJ2-5, with D unresolved. Trimming cost V 7 bases and J 1 base, with 13 bases left between them. The CDR3 consists of 14 residues. Germline CDR1 reads SGHVS; CDR2 reads FQNEAQ. The CDR3 sequence: CASTPKSLQETQYF. The CDR3 bases are TGTGCCAGCACCCCAAAGAGCCTCCAAGAGACCCAGTACTTC.

Points on this clone: Its ends do not fully match the called genes, so a read error is possible. The sample has other DNA sequences that encode this CDR3 too. The chain has TRBV4-1 and TRBJ1-2; TRBD1 matches 8 bases. This CDR3 has 18 amino acids. Per the germline V gene, CDR1 is MGHRA and CDR2 is YSYEKL. CDR3 sequence: CASSQRTGPLGWDYGYTF. CDR3 coding DNA: TGCGCCAGCAGCCAAAGGACAGGGCCGCTGGGCTGGGACTATGGTTACACCTTC.

This clone was observed a few times. This chain uses TRBV7-9 with TRBJ2-1; D may be TRBD2 (6 bases). CDR1 is SEHNR and CDR2 is FQNEAQ in the germline V gene (reference sequence). Trimming removed 0 bases from V and 6 bases from J, with 15 bases in between. The CDR3 covers 16 residues. CDR3 in amino acids: CASSLAILVGGNEQFF. In DNA form, the CDR3 reads TGTGCCAGCAGCTTAGCGATACTAGTGGGAGGCAATGAGCAGTTCTTC.

V gene TRBV5-6 combines with J gene TRBJ2-5; 7 bases map to TRBD1. The CDR3 sequence is 11 residues long. From germline, CDR1 is SGHDT and CDR2 YYEEEE. V was clipped by 2 bases and J by 13 bases; unmatched bases: 5. In DNA form, the CDR3 reads TGTGCCAGCAGCTTAGCCGGGACAGCGTACTTC. It specifies CASSLAGTAYF. Full variable domain (rest looked up from reference TRBV5-6 and TRBJ2-5): DAGVTQSPTHLIKTRGQQVTLRCSPKSGHDTVSWYQQALGQGPQFIFQYYEEEERQRGNFPDRFSGHQFPNYSSELNVNALLLGDSALYLCASSLAGTAYFGPGTRLLVL.

The gene calls are TRBV5-4 and TRBJ1-2; the D is unclear. The V gene's germline CDR1 is SGHNT and CDR2 YYREEE (reference sequence). This CDR3 is built from 14 residues. V was shortened by 2 bases and J by 4 bases, with 12 bases between the two germline ends. CDR3 protein: CASSLTGIFYGYTF. The DNA of the CDR3 is TGTGCCAGCAGCTTAACCGGGATTTTCTATGGCTACACCTTC.

The chain combines TRBV6-2 or TRBV6-3 with TRBJ1-5, with D hard to call. The germline gives CDR1 MNHEY, CDR2 SVGEGT. The V end lost 6 bases, the J end lost 1 base, and 10 bases lay between the germline ends. The CDR3 spans 14 residues. The CDR3 nucleotides read TGTGCCAGCAGCCCCCCGGGGAGCAATCAGCCCCAGCATTTT. Its translation is CASSPPGSNQPQHF.

The V call is TRBV6-5, the J call TRBJ1-4; D is perhaps TRBD1 (6 bases). V lost 6 bases to trimming and J lost 7 bases, with 15 bases between them. Per germline, CDR1 MNHEY and CDR2 SVGAGI. The CDR3 length is 14 residues. DNA for the CDR3: TGTGCCAGCAGCACAACAGGGTTGGGTGAAAAACTGTTTTTT. Residues: CASSTTGLGEKLFF.

The chain has TRBV27 and TRBJ2-1, with D unclear. The V end was cut by 10 bases, the J end by 0 bases, with 7 bases between. Germline CDR1 is MNHEY and CDR2 is SMNVEV (reference sequence). The CDR3 runs to 12 residues. CDR3 amino acids: CATRASYNEQFF. In DNA, the CDR3 is TGTGCCACCAGAGCCTCCTACAATGAGCAGTTCTTC.

The chain is built from TRBV12-3 or TRBV12-4 and TRBJ2-2; weak D call: TRBD1 (5 bases). The CDR3 loop spans 13 amino acids. V lost 8 bases, J lost 3 bases, and 10 bases lay in between. The CDR3 DNA reads as TGTGCCAGCCGACAGTCCTACACCGGGGAGCTGTTTTTT. Its translation is CASRQSYTGELFF.

The chain employs TRBV19 and TRBJ2-3; perhaps TRBD2 as D (5 bases). The CDR3 has 14 amino acids. Deletions cut 0 bases from V and 6 bases from J, with 10 bases between. CDR1 is LNHDA and CDR2 is SQIVND in the germline V gene (reference sequence). In DNA form, the CDR3 reads TGTGCCAGTAGTATAGATCGGGGTAGGGATACGCAGTATTTT. It codes for CASSIDRGRDTQYF.

The chain combines TRBV19 with TRBJ2-1; D uncertain. Trimming left V 3 bases short and J 4 bases short, with 7 bases between. Germline V gene lookup returns CDR1 LNHDA and CDR2 SQIVND (reference sequence). The CDR3 length is 13 residues. For the CDR3, the DNA is TGTGCCAGTAGTATGGGCAGTTACAATGAGCAGTTCTTC. Protein product: CASSMGSYNEQFF.